This TCR beta chain was captured by sequencing in a study of T cell repertoires in cytomegalovirus infection. Across the whole study: It was the public TCR beta signatures that indicated both CMV infection and matching HLA type.

CDR3 size: 13 residues. Germline V lookup: CDR1 SGDLS, CDR2 YYNGEE. V lost 0 bases and J lost 7, with 8 bases in between. Whole-study results and caveats: CMV-specific TCR beta clonotypes restricted by HLA-C dominated the ex vivo response. Of the TCR beta families, the public ones yielded a cumulative frequency that identified carriers of CMV plus the relevant HLA.

TCRdb reanalysed the reads using MiXCR and keeps one entry per CDR3 protein. This table has 250,000 or so distinct CDR3 sequences, 15% to 20% appearing once. On this clonotype itself: Its antigen remains unknown.

Sequencing input: CD8+ T cells from PBMCs. This receptor was identified in a human donor in good health (CMV status not recorded). Some clones in this sample may be carry-over from other donors' samples. This chain joins TRBV9 and TRBJ1-5; no definite D call. DNA for the CDR3: TGTGCCAGCAGCGTAGACCCCAGCCAGCCCCAGCATTTT. Residues: CASSVDPSQPQHF.